The rows below give T cell receptor beta chains drawn from one sample of a study of PD-1 blockade in mismatch repair-deficient tumors. Profiled with immunoSEQ multiplex PCR; TCRdb holds only in-frame clones, not every one. The sample lists more than 15,000 clones, almost 85% occurring once. The specimen was PBMCs, collected before pembrolizumab treatment. The origin of the receptors is an adult with mismatch repair-deficient cancer. CDR3s include the opening cysteine and the closing phenylalanine or tryptophan. The order of the fields is clone size, V gene, J gene, D gene, CDR3 DNA, CDR3 protein. A D gene is named only where the DNA matches it firmly. Clone size is shown for a subset of rows, as once, few, many or a class of expanded clone.

>.|TRBV7-9|TRBJ1-1|.
TGTGCCAGCAGCTTAGACATGAAGAACACTGAAGCTTTCTTT
CASSLDMKNTEAFF
>.|TRBV5-4|TRBJ2-3|TRBD2
TGTGCCAGCAGCTTGCCGGGAGGGGGTCCGGATACGCAGTATTTT
CASSLPGGGPDTQYF
>large|TRBV5-1|TRBJ1-1|.
TGCGCCAGCAGCTTGGGGGTCGGCGTCCACACTGAAGCTTTCTTT
CASSLGVGVHTEAFF
>once|TRBV6-6|TRBJ2-2|.
TGTGCCAGCAGCATGCAGACGGGGGAGCTGTTTTTT
CASSMQTGELFF
>.|TRBV7-9|TRBJ1-1|.
TGTGCCAGCAGGGACGACTTAAAAAGGGGTTTTGAAGCTTTCTTT
CASRDDLKRGFEAFF
>.|TRBV29-1|TRBJ2-2|.
TGCAGCGTTGATCAGAATTCCGGGGAGCTGTTTTTT
CSVDQNSGELFF
>.|TRBV5-1|TRBJ1-2|.
TGCGCCAGCAGCTTGGACCAGTATGGCTACACCTTC
CASSLDQYGYTF
>.|TRBV19|TRBJ2-1|TRBD2
TGTGCCAGTAACATCCGGGGGGTTGGGTCCTACAATGAGCAGTTCTTC
CASNIRGVGSYNEQFF
>.|TRBV6-1|TRBJ1-4|TRBD1
TGTGCCAGCGGGGGTTCGGGACAGTTTAATGAAAAACTGTTTTTT
CASGGSGQFNEKLFF
>.|TRBV5-1|TRBJ2-1|.
TGCGCTTCATCCGAAAGCTCCTACAATGAGCAGTTCTTC
CASSESSYNEQFF
>.|TRBV4-1|TRBJ1-3|TRBD1
TGCGCCAGCAGCCTTAAGGACAGGGGTGCTGGAAACACCATATATTTT
CASSLKDRGAGNTIYF
>.|TRBV23-1|TRBJ2-4|.
TGCGCCAGCAGTCAGCCAAGTGGGGCCAAAAACATTCAGTACTTC
CASSQPSGAKNIQYF
>.|TRBV6-5|TRBJ2-7|.
TGTGCCAGCAGTTACTCTGACAGACCCATCCACGAGCAGTACTTC
CASSYSDRPIHEQYF
>few|TRBV14|TRBJ2-7|.
TGTGCCAGCAGCCACTCCCTAGGCACCTACGAGCAGTACTTC
CASSHSLGTYEQYF
>.|TRBV7-8|TRBJ1-2|.
TGTGCCAGCAGTCTCGGGCGGGACGCGAATGGCTACACCTTC
CASSLGRDANGYTF
>once|TRBV14|TRBJ1-1|TRBD1
TGTGCCAGCAGCCGAGGACAGGCGCGGAGCACTGAAGCTTTCTTT
CASSRGQARSTEAFF